Below, 27 T cell receptor beta chains from the same sample are listed, as sequenced in a study of identifying expanded T cells in peripheral blood. The repertoire was sequenced with immunoSEQ multiplex PCR; TCRdb's copy has only in-frame clones and lacks some. The data contain approximately 100,000 clones, around 89% of them seen just once; the ten biggest clones take up about 15%. Sequences were obtained from blood. These TCRs come from a person aged 18 to 75 in good health.

This chain uses TRBV7-8 with TRBJ1-3, with D possibly matching TRBD1 (6 bases). Germline V gives CDR1 SGHVS, CDR2 FQNEAQ. The CDR3 contains 18 residues. Trimming cost V 1 base and J 4 bases, with 20 bases left between them. Written as DNA, the CDR3 is TGTGCCAGCAGCTTAGGTCGGATCAGGGGATCTTTCGGAAACACCATATATTTT. This gives the protein CASSLGRIRGSFGNTIYF.

The gene calls are TRBV7-2 and TRBJ1-2; D not resolved. The CDR3 sequence is 14 residues long. V gave up 1 base and J gave up 8 bases, with 14 bases separating them. Germline V gene lookup returns CDR1 SGHTA and CDR2 FQGNSA. CDR3 sequence (DNA): TGTGCCAGCAGCTTAGAGCAAGACTCAGAAGGCTACACCTTC. Translating gives CASSLEQDSEGYTF.

The chain joins TRBV6-1 to TRBJ2-7, with D perhaps matching TRBD1 (5 bases). Germline V lookup: CDR1 MNHNS, CDR2 SASEGT. Trimming removed 4 bases at V and 0 bases at J, with 10 bases between. The length of the CDR3 is 14 residues. In DNA form, the CDR3 reads TGTGCCAGCAGTGTCTCAGGGAACTCCTACGAGCAGTACTTC. Translating gives CASSVSGNSYEQYF.

The V call is TRBV10-3, the J call TRBJ1-5, with a possible D match to TRBD1 (5 bases). Germline CDR1 and CDR2: ENHRY and SYGVKD. This CDR3 is built from 14 residues. Trimming stripped 0 bases from V and 2 bases from J, with 5 bases between. For the CDR3, the DNA is TGTGCCATCAGTGAGTCGGGGGGCAATCAGCCCCAGCATTTT. This codes for CAISESGGNQPQHF.

This clone was detected only once. The rearrangement links TRBV11-2 to TRBJ1-5; D gene unclear. Germline CDR1 SGHAT, CDR2 FQNNGV. The V and J ends lost 7 bases and 0 bases respectively, with 4 bases between them. The CDR3 spans 12 residues. CDR3 in DNA: TGTGCCAGCACCGATAGCAATCAGCCCCAGCATTTT. The encoded protein is CASTDSNQPQHF.

The rearrangement links TRBV11-2 to TRBJ1-2; 9 positions match TRBD1. Germline CDR1 is SGHAT and CDR2 is FQNNGV. The ends lost 5 bases at V and 4 bases at J; junction bases unmatched: 8. The CDR3 totals 15 residues. CDR3 DNA: TGTGCCAGCAGCCTCCGGGACAGGGTTCTCTATGGCTACACCTTC. Translation gives CASSLRDRVLYGYTF.

The chain employs TRBV7-6 and TRBJ2-7, with a possible D match to TRBD1 (5 bases). Germline-derived CDR1 and CDR2 are SGHVS and FNYEAQ. The length of the CDR3 is 16 residues. Trimming removed 5 bases from V and 0 bases from J, with 17 bases in between. The DNA of the CDR3 is TGTGCCAGCAGCCCCCAAACAGGTCTCAGCTCCTACGAGCAGTACTTC. As protein: CASSPQTGLSSYEQYF. The full variable domain, completed using reference TRBV7-6 and TRBJ2-7, is GAGVSQSPRYKVTKRGQDVALRCDPISGHVSLYWYRQALGQGPEFLTYFNYEAQQDKSGLPNDRFSAERPEGSISTLTIQRTEQRDSAMYRCASSPQTGLSSYEQYFGPGTRLTVT.

The count of this clone is one. V usage is TRBV4-3 and J usage is TRBJ2-3; D perhaps matches TRBD2 (6 bases). CDR3 length: 13 amino acids. With 4 bases removed from V and 10 bases from J, the gap between germline ends came to 15 bases. Germline CDR1 reads LGHNA; CDR2 reads YSLEER. This CDR3 is CASSRVGGNAQYF. The DNA of the CDR3 is TGCGCCAGCAGCCGGGTTGGCGGGAATGCGCAGTATTTT.

The chain carries TRBV7-9 and TRBJ1-3; D unclear. Germline V gene data show CDR1 as SEHNR and CDR2 as FQNEAQ (reference sequence). The CDR3 contains 13 residues. Trimming took off 5 bases at V and 3 bases at J, with 8 bases between the two ends. CDR3: CASSLGVGNTIYF. DNA of the CDR3: TGTGCCAGCAGCCTCGGGGTTGGAAACACCATATATTTT.

This chain joins TRBV7-9 and TRBJ1-1, with TRBD1 as a possible D gene (5 bases). The CDR3 is 13 amino acids. From germline, CDR1 is SEHNR and CDR2 FQNEAQ (reference sequence). Trimming took 6 bases from V and 2 from J, leaving 10 bases between them. The CDR3 region is CASRAGTNTEAFF. The CDR3 nucleotides are TGTGCCAGCAGGGCCGGGACTAACACTGAAGCTTTCTTT.

The J gene is TRBJ2-3, the V gene TRBV7-6, with D possibly being TRBD2 (5 bases). V lost 5 bases and J lost 4, with 13 bases in between. This CDR3 spans 14 amino acids. Germline CDR1 SGHVS, CDR2 FNYEAQ. The CDR3 DNA reads TGTGCCAGCAGCCACTCCCGGGGTGCAGATACGCAGTATTTT. It specifies CASSHSRGADTQYF.

The chain couples TRBV9 to TRBJ2-2; 8 bases agree with TRBD2. The germline V gene has CDR1 SGDLS and CDR2 YYNGEE. The CDR3 runs to 15 residues. V shed 5 bases, J shed 4 bases, and the junction held 7 bases outside the gene matches. This CDR3 is CASSSGKGSTGELFF. CDR3 in DNA: TGTGCCAGCAGTAGCGGGAAGGGTTCCACCGGGGAGCTGTTTTTT.

This chain links TRBV27 with TRBJ1-1; perhaps TRBD1 as D (5 bases). The CDR3 runs 13 residues. Germline CDR1 is MNHEY and CDR2 is SMNVEV (reference sequence). Trimming removed 2 bases at V and 5 bases at J, with 9 bases between. The CDR3 loop reads CASSLGGGTEAFF. In nucleotides, the CDR3 is TGTGCCAGCAGTTTAGGGGGTGGGACTGAAGCTTTCTTT.

The J gene is TRBJ2-7, the V gene TRBV19; TRBD1 might be the D (6 bases). Germline V gives CDR1 LNHDA, CDR2 SQIVND (reference sequence). Deletions cut 5 bases from V and 6 bases from J, with 17 bases between. The CDR3 is 14 residues long. The CDR3 bases are TGTGCCAGTAGTTTGGACAGAGGCGGCCTCGAGCAGTACTTC. Its protein is CASSLDRGGLEQYF.

The chain couples TRBV7-8 to TRBJ2-3; TRBD1 aligns across 9 bases. Trimming removed 4 bases from V and 0 bases from J; junction bases left unmatched: 11. This CDR3 comprises 18 residues. Germline V CDR1 and CDR2: SGHVS, FQNEAQ. Here the CDR3 reads CASSSPSGTGMSTDTQYF. The CDR3 DNA sequence: TGTGCCAGCAGCTCCCCTTCCGGGACAGGGATGAGCACAGATACGCAGTATTTT.

The chain links TRBV6-6 to TRBJ2-3; unclear D gene. Trimming removed 4 bases at V and 5 bases at J, with 13 bases between. The germline CDR1 and CDR2 sequences are MNHNY and SVGAGI (reference sequence). The CDR3 is 14 amino acids. The CDR3 protein is CASSFRSDGDTQYF. CDR3 coding DNA: TGTGCCAGCAGTTTCAGGTCTGATGGAGATACGCAGTATTTT.

CDR3 bases: TGTGCCAGCAGCAGAACACTGACAGGGGACACTGAAGCTTTCTTT. Protein sequence: CASSRTLTGDTEAFF. The chain is built from TRBV6-5 and TRBJ1-1; TRBD1 matches 8 bases. The germline V gene encodes CDR1 MNHEY and CDR2 SVGAGI. V lost 6 bases to trimming and J lost 3 bases; unmatched junction nucleotides: 9. There are 15 residues in the CDR3.

V gene TRBV13 combines with J gene TRBJ2-1; TRBD2 aligns across 9 bases. The CDR3 loop spans 16 amino acids. Per germline, CDR1 PRHDT and CDR2 FYEKMQ (reference sequence). The V and J ends lost 0 bases and 5 bases, in that order; junction bases with no gene match: 5. DNA for the CDR3: TGTGCCAGCAGCTTAGGAGCTAGCGGGACAAACAATGAGCAGTTCTTC. It translates to CASSLGASGTNNEQFF. Full variable domain (outside the CDR3, taken from reference TRBV13 and TRBJ2-1): AAGVIQSPRHLIKEKRETATLKCYPIPRHDTVYWYQQGPGQDPQFLISFYEKMQSDKGSIPDRFSAQQFSDYHSELNMSSLELGDSALYFCASSLGASGTNNEQFFGPGTRLTVL.

This clone has only one observation. This chain uses TRBV9 with TRBJ2-7, with a possible D match to TRBD1 (5 bases). Germline assignment: CDR1 SGDLS and CDR2 YYNGEE. The CDR3 sequence is 14 residues long. Trimming removed 6 bases at V and 2 bases at J, with 15 bases between. The CDR3 loop is CASTVTEGPYEQYF. Here the CDR3 DNA reads TGTGCCAGCACGGTGACAGAAGGTCCCTACGAGCAGTACTTC.

V is TRBV11-3 and J is TRBJ2-1; maybe TRBD2 (5 bases). V shed 4 bases and J shed 5 bases, with 9 bases lying between them. The CDR3 is made up of 13 amino acids. Germline CDR1 is SGHNT and CDR2 is YENEEA. For the CDR3, the DNA is TGTGCCAGCAGCTCGGGGTGGGACAATGAGCAGTTCTTC. It translates to CASSSGWDNEQFF.

This clone was counted a few times. This rearrangement joins TRBV19 to TRBJ1-6; D is uncertain. Trimming pared 10 bases from V and 4 bases from J, leaving 8 bases between. The V gene's germline CDR1 is LNHDA and CDR2 SQIVND (reference sequence). CDR3 length: 12 amino acids. The CDR3: CATGRYNSPLHF. The CDR3 DNA reads as TGTGCCACCGGGAGGTATAATTCACCCCTCCACTTT.

Regarding this clone: Other nucleotide sequences in the sample specify the same CDR3. The rearrangement uses TRBV5-6 and TRBJ1-3, with TRBD1 matching over 9 bases. Germline V gives CDR1 SGHDT, CDR2 YYEEEE. V lost 5 bases to trimming and J lost 7 bases; unmatched junction nucleotides: 4. The CDR3 extends over 13 amino acids. The CDR3 DNA is TGTGCCAGCAGTTCCGGGACAGGGAACACCATATATTTT. Protein: CASSSGTGNTIYF. The entire variable domain, with the rest obtained from reference TRBV5-6 and TRBJ1-3, is as follows: DAGVTQSPTHLIKTRGQQVTLRCSPKSGHDTVSWYQQALGQGPQFIFQYYEEEERQRGNFPDRFSGHQFPNYSSELNVNALLLGDSALYLCASSSGTGNTIYFGEGSWLTVV.

This clone was seen a single time. The chain is built from TRBV5-3 and TRBJ2-5; D is uncertain. TRBV5-3 falls under the ORF class, with uncertain function. Between the trimmed V and J ends, which lost 3 bases and 5 bases, there was a span of 17 bases. The CDR3 contains 15 residues. This CDR3 reads CARSCTFGPRETQYF. CDR3 DNA: TGTGCCAGAAGCTGCACGTTCGGGCCCAGGGAGACCCAGTACTTC.

The chain uses TRBV19 and TRBJ1-2, with D possibly TRBD1 on 6 matching bases. V shed 4 bases and J shed 5 bases, with 14 bases lying between them. Germline V lookup: CDR1 LNHDA, CDR2 SQIVND (reference sequence). This CDR3 spans 14 amino acids. CDR3: CASSTTGQSYGYTF. The CDR3 DNA follows: TGTGCCAGTAGTACCACCGGACAGTCTTATGGCTACACCTTC.

The V and J genes are TRBV11-2 and TRBJ2-7; 7 bases align to TRBD1. The CDR3 totals 16 residues. Germline V lookup: CDR1 SGHAT, CDR2 FQNNGV. The J segment lost 1 base and the V segment lost 6 bases, leaving 12 bases of the junction unmatched. The CDR3 here is CASSTALTGFSYEQYF. The CDR3 coding sequence is TGTGCCAGCAGTACTGCGCTGACAGGGTTTTCCTACGAGCAGTACTTC.

The chain uses TRBV5-6 and TRBJ1-6; no definite D call. The CDR3 has 17 amino acids. V lost 2 bases, J lost 0 bases, and 12 bases lay in between. Germline CDR1 and CDR2: SGHDT and YYEEEE. The CDR3 spells CASSLRVRHSYNSPLHF. As DNA, the CDR3 is TGTGCCAGCAGCTTAAGGGTCAGACACTCCTATAATTCACCCCTCCACTTT.

The chain joins TRBV4-1 to TRBJ2-1, with 9 nucleotides matching TRBD2. CDR3 length: 17 amino acids. Trimming took 1 base from V and 7 from J; bases not matched to a gene: 11. CDR1 is MGHRA, CDR2 YSYEKL, per germline. CDR3 nucleotides: TGCGCCAGCAGCCAAGTGGCGGGGGGGATCGTAGGGAATGAGCAGTTCTTC. Its protein product is CASSQVAGGIVGNEQFF.